Listed here are 10 T cell receptor beta chains from one sample, sequenced in a study of graft-versus-host responses after intestinal transplantation. Their specific antigens are unknown. The assay was immunoSEQ multiplex PCR, and TCRdb's table has in-frame clones only and misses some. The sample yields over 70,000 clones, around 91% seen once. The material was unstimulated CD8+ T cells sorted from spleen or lymph node cells, obtained before transplant. Source of these receptors: a human donor who was the organ donor for an intestinal transplant.

This clone was observed a single time. The chain joins TRBV27 to TRBJ2-1; a possible D gene is TRBD2 (7 bases). The germline CDR1 and CDR2 sequences are MNHEY and SMNVEV (reference sequence). V dropped 8 bases and J dropped 2 bases, with 13 bases sitting between them. CDR3 length: 14 residues. CDR3 amino acids: CASRRGGPYNEQFF. CDR3 DNA sequence: TGTGCCAGCCGTAGGGGGGGGCCCTACAATGAGCAGTTCTTC.

This sequence joins TRBV6-4 and TRBJ2-1, with TRBD1 identical over 8 bases. J was trimmed by 8 bases and V by 5 bases; bases with no gene match: 11. Germline V lookup: CDR1 MRHNA, CDR2 SNTAGT. The length of the CDR3 is 15 residues. The CDR3 DNA sequence: TGTGCCAGCAGTTTTCAGGGGGCCGGGGGAGATGAGCAGTTCTTC. The encoded protein is CASSFQGAGGDEQFF.

This chain uses TRBV5-6 with TRBJ2-1, with D tentatively TRBD1 (5 bases). Germline CDR1 is SGHDT and CDR2 is YYEEEE. Trimming shortened V by 2 bases and J by 8 bases, and 14 bases separated the two germline ends. There are 14 residues in the CDR3. The CDR3 sequence is CASSLGDLGDEQFF. The CDR3 nucleotides are TGTGCCAGCAGCTTAGGGGATCTGGGCGATGAGCAGTTCTTC.

The chain combines TRBV6-5 with TRBJ1-2; the match to TRBD1 covers 9 bases. The CDR3 is made up of 14 amino acids. The germline gives CDR1 MNHEY, CDR2 SVGAGI. J lost 7 bases, V lost 0 bases, and 3 bases had no gene match. In DNA, the CDR3 is TGTGCCAGCAGTTACTCGGGGACAGGGTCTGGCTACACCTTC. Amino acids: CASSYSGTGSGYTF.

This sequence joins TRBV7-6 and TRBJ2-5, with 9 bases aligning to TRBD1. V trimming: 1 base; J trimming: 9 bases; junction bases outside the gene matches: 9. There are 15 residues in the CDR3. In germline, CDR1 is SGHVS, CDR2 FNYEAQ. Here the CDR3 reads CASSLGPGQGWSQYF. As DNA, the CDR3 is TGTGCCAGCAGCTTAGGTCCGGGACAGGGTTGGTCCCAGTACTTC.

The genes are TRBV27 and TRBJ1-5; tentatively, D is TRBD1 (6 bases). Between the trimmed V and J ends, which lost 0 bases and 7 bases, there was a span of 13 bases. This CDR3 has 15 residues. Per the germline V gene, CDR1 is MNHEY and CDR2 is SMNVEV (reference sequence). CDR3 coding DNA: TGTGCCAGCAGTTTATCCTACCGAGGGGGACAGCCCCAGCATTTT. Its protein is CASSLSYRGGQPQHF.

The genes are TRBV6-6 and TRBJ1-5; D gene uncertain. Trimming stripped 7 bases from V and 6 bases from J, with 13 bases between. The CDR3 runs to 13 residues. From germline, CDR1 is MNHNY and CDR2 SVGAGI (reference sequence). The CDR3 DNA sequence: TGTGCCAGCACTTGGGAGTCCGTTCAGCCCCAGCATTTT. Translated, it gives CASTWESVQPQHF.

V usage is TRBV4-1 and J usage is TRBJ2-7; TRBD1 aligns across 9 bases. Germline trimming cut 4 bases from V and 4 bases from J; bases unmatched to any gene: 5. CDR1 is MGHRA and CDR2 is YSYEKL in the germline V gene. CDR3 size: 14 residues. CDR3: CASSLGTGPYEQYV. The CDR3 DNA follows: TGCGCCAGCAGCCTCGGGACAGGGCCATACGAGCAGTACGTC.

The chain carries TRBV15 and TRBJ1-5; no reliable D call. The CDR3 has 16 residues. Germline V CDR1 and CDR2: LNHNV, YYDKDF (reference sequence). Trimming took off 0 bases at V and 2 bases at J, with 11 bases between the two ends. CDR3 DNA sequence: TGTGCCACCAGCAGAGAACCTAGGATAGGCAATCAGCCCCAGCATTTT. Protein sequence: CATSREPRIGNQPQHF. Complete variable domain (other parts from reference TRBV15 and TRBJ1-5): DAMVIQNPRYQVTQFGKPVTLSCSQTLNHNVMYWYQQKSSQAPKLLFHYYDKDFNNEADTPDNFQSRRPNTSFCFLDIRSPGLGDTAMYLCATSREPRIGNQPQHFGDGTRLSIL.

This clone was counted only a few times. The V gene is TRBV21-1, the J gene TRBJ1-6. TRBV21-1 is deemed a pseudogene. The CDR3 extends over 16 amino acids. CDR3 sequence: CASSKGRDLRNSPLHF. The CDR3 DNA sequence: TGTGCCAGCAGCAAAGGAAGGGACTTACGAAATTCACCCCTCCACTTT.